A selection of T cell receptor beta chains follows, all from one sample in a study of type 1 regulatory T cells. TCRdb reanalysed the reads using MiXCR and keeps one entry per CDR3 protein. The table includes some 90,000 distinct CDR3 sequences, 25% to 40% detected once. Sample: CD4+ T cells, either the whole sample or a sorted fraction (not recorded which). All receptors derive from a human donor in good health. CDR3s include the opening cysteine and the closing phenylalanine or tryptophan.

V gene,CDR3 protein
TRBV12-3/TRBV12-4,CASRQTATGLQSSYEQYF
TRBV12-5,CASGQGLAFGELFF
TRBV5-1,CASSLADTDTQYF
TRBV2,CASSRDSTNNEQFF
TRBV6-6,CASESRDAREKLFF
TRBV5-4,CASRPTGTSGSNEQFF
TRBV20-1,CSAKSSGRGADTQYF
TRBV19,CASSIVTGGYNEQFF
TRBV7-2,CASSPNLGPQETQYF
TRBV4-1,CASSRKTGGDEQYF
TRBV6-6,CASSSSGESEQYF
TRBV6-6,CASSKTSATGELFF
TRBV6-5,CASSYSRAGLETQYF
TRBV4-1,CASSQVVRGRNEQYF
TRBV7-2,CASSEGTGSGYTF
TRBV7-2,CASSFRRGSYNEQFF
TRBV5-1,CASSLMPPGTDTQYF
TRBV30,CAWSKGLQETQYF
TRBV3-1,CASSQGPSGSADTQYF
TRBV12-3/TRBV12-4,CASSTTVDQPQHF
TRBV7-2,CASSPTVRPEPNTEAFF
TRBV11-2,CASSLLRGQVGSPLHF
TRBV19,CASNRGNTEAFF
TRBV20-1,CSALGLAWNEQFF